The entry that follows covers one TCR beta chain sequence. Some clones are missing from TCRdb's copy, which holds only in-frame ones; the method was immunoSEQ multiplex PCR. In the table there are hundreds of thousands of clones, about 80% of which are singletons. Germline V lookup: CDR1 MNHEY, CDR2 SVGAGI. This CDR3 comprises 15 residues. Trimming shortened V by 9 bases and J by 5 bases, and 17 bases separated the two germline ends. The data originate from a study of blood T cell repertoires in COVID-19. The TCR was taken from a woman older than 75 with acute or convalescent COVID-19. The chain combines TRBV6-5 with TRBJ1-6; tentative D call: TRBD1 (6 bases). The specimen was peripheral blood. CDR3: CASRTGTTDNSPLHF. DNA of the CDR3: TGTGCCAGTCGAACAGGGACAACTGATAATTCACCCCTCCACTTT.